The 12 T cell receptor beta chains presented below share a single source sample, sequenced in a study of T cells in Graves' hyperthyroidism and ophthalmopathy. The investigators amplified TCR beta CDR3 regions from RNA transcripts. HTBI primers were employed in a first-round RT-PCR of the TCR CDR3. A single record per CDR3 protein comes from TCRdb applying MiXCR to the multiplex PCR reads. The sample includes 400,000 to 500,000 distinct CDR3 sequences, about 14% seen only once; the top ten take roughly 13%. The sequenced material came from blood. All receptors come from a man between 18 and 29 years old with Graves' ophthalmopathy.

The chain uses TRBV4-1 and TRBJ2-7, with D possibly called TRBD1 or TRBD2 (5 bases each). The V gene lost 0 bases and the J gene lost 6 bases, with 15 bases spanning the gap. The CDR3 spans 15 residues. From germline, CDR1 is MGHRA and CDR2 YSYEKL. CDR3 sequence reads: CASSQEEVVGVEQYF. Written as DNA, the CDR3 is TGCGCCAGCAGCCAAGAGGAGGTAGTGGGGGTCGAGCAGTACTTC.

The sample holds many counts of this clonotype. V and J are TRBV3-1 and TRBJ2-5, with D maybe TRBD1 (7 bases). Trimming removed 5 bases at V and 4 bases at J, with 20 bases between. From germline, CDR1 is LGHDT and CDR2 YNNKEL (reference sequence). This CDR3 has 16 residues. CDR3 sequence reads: CASSDREKGARETQYF. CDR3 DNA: TGTGCCAGCAGCGACCGGGAGAAGGGGGCGCGAGAGACCCAGTACTTC.

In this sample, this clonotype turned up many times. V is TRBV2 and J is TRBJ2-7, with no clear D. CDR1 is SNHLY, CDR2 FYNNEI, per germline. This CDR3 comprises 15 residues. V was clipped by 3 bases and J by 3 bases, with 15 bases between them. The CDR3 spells CASSDFAGGNYEQYF. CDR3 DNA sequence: TGTGCCAGCAGTGATTTCGCTGGCGGAAACTACGAGCAGTACTTC.

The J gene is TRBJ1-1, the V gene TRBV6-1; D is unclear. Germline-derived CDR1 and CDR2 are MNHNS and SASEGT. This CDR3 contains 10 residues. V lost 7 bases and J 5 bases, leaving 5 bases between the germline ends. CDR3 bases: TGTGCCAGCATGGGTACTGAAGCTTTCTTT. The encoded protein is CASMGTEAFF.

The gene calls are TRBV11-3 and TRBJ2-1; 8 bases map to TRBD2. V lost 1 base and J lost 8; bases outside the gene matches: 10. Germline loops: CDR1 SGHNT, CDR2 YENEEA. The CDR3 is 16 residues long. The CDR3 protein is CASSLVGTRPDDEQFF. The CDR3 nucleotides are TGTGCCAGCAGCTTAGTTGGGACTAGACCAGACGATGAGCAGTTCTTC.

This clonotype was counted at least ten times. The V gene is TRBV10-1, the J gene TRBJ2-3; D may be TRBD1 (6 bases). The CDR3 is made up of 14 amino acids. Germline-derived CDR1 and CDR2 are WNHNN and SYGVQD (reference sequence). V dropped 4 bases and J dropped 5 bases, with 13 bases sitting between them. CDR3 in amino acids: CASSGRTAEDTQYF. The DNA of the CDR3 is TGCGCCAGCAGTGGCCGGACAGCCGAAGATACGCAGTATTTT.

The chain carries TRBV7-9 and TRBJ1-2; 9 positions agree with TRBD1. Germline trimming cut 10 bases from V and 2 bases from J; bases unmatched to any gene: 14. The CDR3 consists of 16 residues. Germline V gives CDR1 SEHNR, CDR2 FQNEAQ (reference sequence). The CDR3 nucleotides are TGTGCCACCCAGAAACCCCGGGACAGGGACAACTATGGCTACACCTTC. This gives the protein CATQKPRDRDNYGYTF.

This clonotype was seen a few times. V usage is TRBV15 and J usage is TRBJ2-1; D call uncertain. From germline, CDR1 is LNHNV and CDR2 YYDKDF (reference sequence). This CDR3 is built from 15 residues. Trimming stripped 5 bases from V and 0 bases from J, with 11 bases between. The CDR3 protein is CATSPGFSSYNEQFF. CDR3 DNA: TGTGCCACCAGCCCCGGTTTTAGCTCCTACAATGAGCAGTTCTTC.

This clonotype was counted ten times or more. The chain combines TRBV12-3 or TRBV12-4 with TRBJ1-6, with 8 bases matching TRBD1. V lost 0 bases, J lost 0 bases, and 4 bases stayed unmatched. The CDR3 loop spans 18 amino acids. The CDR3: CASSLARTGGSYNSPLHF. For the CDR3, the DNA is TGTGCCAGCAGTTTAGCCAGAACAGGGGGCTCCTATAATTCACCCCTCCACTTT.

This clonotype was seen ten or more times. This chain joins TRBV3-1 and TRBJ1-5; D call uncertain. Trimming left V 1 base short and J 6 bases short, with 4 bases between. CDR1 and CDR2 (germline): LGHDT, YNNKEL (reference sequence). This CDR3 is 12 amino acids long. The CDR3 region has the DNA TGTGCCAGCAGCCAAGGGGGTCAGCCCCAGCATTTT. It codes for CASSQGGQPQHF.

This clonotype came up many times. Here the CDR3 DNA reads TGTGCCAGCAGTTACGATCCAGCTACAGGGTCCCCCTCACCCCTCCACTTT. This translates into CASSYDPATGSPSPLHF. The chain employs TRBV6-6 and TRBJ1-6, with D possibly being TRBD1 (6 bases). CDR3 size: 17 residues. Between the trimmed V and J ends, which lost 2 bases and 10 bases, there was a span of 21 bases. Germline-derived CDR1 and CDR2 are MNHNY and SVGAGI (reference sequence).

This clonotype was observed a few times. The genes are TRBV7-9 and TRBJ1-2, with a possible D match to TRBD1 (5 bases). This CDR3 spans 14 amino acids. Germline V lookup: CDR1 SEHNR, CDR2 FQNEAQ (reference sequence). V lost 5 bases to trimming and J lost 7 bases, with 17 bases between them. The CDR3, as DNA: TGTGCCAGCAGCAACCCGACAGTACCCACTGGCTACACCTTC. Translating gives CASSNPTVPTGYTF.